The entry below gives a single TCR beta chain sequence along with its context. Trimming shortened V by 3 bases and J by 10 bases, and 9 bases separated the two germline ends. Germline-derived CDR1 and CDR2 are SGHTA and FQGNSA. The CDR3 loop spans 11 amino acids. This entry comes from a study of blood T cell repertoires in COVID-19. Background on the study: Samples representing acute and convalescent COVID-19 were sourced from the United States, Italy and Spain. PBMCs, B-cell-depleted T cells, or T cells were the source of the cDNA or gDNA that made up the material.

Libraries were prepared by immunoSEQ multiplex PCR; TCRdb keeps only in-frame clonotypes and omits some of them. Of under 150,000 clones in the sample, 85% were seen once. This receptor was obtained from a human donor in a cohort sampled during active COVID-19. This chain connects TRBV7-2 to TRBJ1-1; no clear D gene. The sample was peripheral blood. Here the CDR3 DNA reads TGTGCCAGCAGCTTTAAACAGAGAGCTTTCTTT. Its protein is CASSFKQRAFF.